This T cell receptor (beta chain) is from a study of blood T cell repertoires in COVID-19. As processed by the authors: Amplifying reference gene primers gave estimates of nucleated cell counts. Libraries were prepared by immunoSEQ multiplex PCR; TCRdb keeps only in-frame clonotypes and omits some of them. That table gives V, J and clone size, and the DNA gave D and trimming. This table has 200,000 to 300,000 clones, approximately 88% appearing once. The CDR3 loop spans 14 amino acids. Germline-derived CDR1 and CDR2 are SGHTA and FQGNSA. Trimming stripped 5 bases from V and 4 bases from J, with 14 bases between.

The TCR originated in a man aged 35 to 55 with acute or convalescent COVID-19. The sequenced material came from peripheral blood. The chain couples TRBV7-2 to TRBJ1-1, with TRBD1 as a possible D gene (6 bases). CDR3 sequence (DNA): TGTGCCAGCAGCATTGGGACATTTGTCACTGAAGCTTTCTTT. This translates into CASSIGTFVTEAFF.